Listed below are T cell receptor beta chains from one sample, sequenced in a study of blood T cell repertoires in COVID-19. Sequencing used immunoSEQ multiplex PCR; TCRdb keeps in-frame clones, though not all of them. The table shows 350,000 or so clones, with approximately 91% occurring only once. Sequencing used PBMCs or T cells enriched from blood (not recorded which). The receptors derive from a woman aged 25 to 39 who had been exposed to COVID-19. Both conserved end residues are part of each CDR3. The D gene is left open where the match is weak. Some rows have no size entry. The others give once, few or many, or a class for an expanded clone.

d_call	clone_size	v_call	j_call	cdr3_aa	cdr3_nt
NA	NA	TRBV9	TRBJ1-1	CASSVWDYMNTEAFF	TGTGCCAGCAGCGTATGGGACTATATGAACACTGAAGCTTTCTTT
TRBD1	NA	TRBV7-9	TRBJ2-2	CASSPGTANTGELFF	TGTGCCAGCAGCCCCGGGACAGCGAACACCGGGGAGCTGTTTTTT
TRBD1	few	TRBV19	TRBJ1-5	CASSTRTGPYSNQPQHF	TGTGCCAGTAGCACTCGGACAGGGCCGTATAGCAATCAGCCCCAGCATTTT
NA	NA	TRBV3-1/TRBV3-2	TRBJ2-5	CASSQERGGETQYF	TGTGCCAGCAGCCAAGAGAGGGGGGGGGAGACCCAGTACTTC
TRBD2	NA	TRBV7-6	TRBJ2-7	CASSVRSGSSHEQYF	TGTGCCAGCAGCGTGCGGAGCGGGAGTTCCCACGAGCAGTACTTC
TRBD1	NA	TRBV9	TRBJ1-2	CASSDGTGLSYGYTF	TGTGCCAGCAGCGATGGGACAGGGTTATCCTATGGCTACACCTTC
TRBD2	NA	TRBV2	TRBJ2-7	CASSTRTSGSYEQYF	TGTGCCAGCAGCACCCGTACCAGCGGGAGCTACGAGCAGTACTTC
TRBD2	many	TRBV5-1	TRBJ2-2	CASSLGLAGVGGELFF	TGCGCCAGCAGCCTCGGACTAGCGGGAGTTGGCGGGGAGCTGTTTTTT
TRBD1	NA	TRBV5-1	TRBJ2-7	CASSGGQGTYEQYF	TGCGCCAGCAGCGGCGGACAGGGTACCTACGAGCAGTACTTC
NA	NA	TRBV11-3	TRBJ2-1	CASSLGASHNEQFF	TGTGCCAGCAGCTTAGGAGCTAGCCACAATGAGCAGTTCTTC
NA	NA	TRBV12-3/TRBV12-4	TRBJ2-1	CASSLTPSLQFF	TGTGCCAGCAGTTTGACACCCTCATTGCAGTTCTTC
NA	NA	TRBV28	TRBJ2-4	CASSGGGLAKNIQYF	TGTGCCAGCAGTGGCGGAGGGCTAGCCAAAAACATTCAGTACTTC
NA	NA	TRBV6-1	TRBJ1-2	CASSDNPTSGIPYTF	TGTGCCAGCAGTGATAACCCCACGTCGGGTATACCCTACACCTTC
NA	NA	TRBV11-3	TRBJ1-4	CASSLARREKLFF	TGTGCCAGCAGCTTGGCCAGGAGGGAAAAACTGTTTTTT
NA	NA	TRBV3-1/TRBV3-2	TRBJ1-1	CASSPRGGMNTEAFF	TGTGCCAGCAGCCCCCGCGGGGGGATGAACACTGAAGCTTTCTTT
NA	NA	TRBV5-1	TRBJ2-1	CASSPDPNRDNEQFF	TGCGCCAGCAGCCCCGACCCGAACAGAGACAATGAGCAGTTCTTC
TRBD1	NA	TRBV28	TRBJ2-7	CASSPLGTDFTYEQYF	TGTGCCAGCAGTCCCCTGGGGACAGACTTCACCTACGAGCAGTACTTC
TRBD1	few	TRBV19	TRBJ1-5	CATTGGKHSNQPQHF	TGTGCCACGACAGGGGGCAAACATAGCAATCAGCCCCAGCATTTT
TRBD1	NA	TRBV7-8	TRBJ1-5	CASSSDRARSNQPQHF	TGTGCCAGCAGCTCGGACAGGGCGAGGAGCAATCAGCCCCAGCATTTT
TRBD2	NA	TRBV5-1	TRBJ2-5	CASSSGLAGGQQETQYF	TGCGCCAGCAGCTCGGGACTAGCGGGAGGGCAACAAGAGACCCAGTACTTC
TRBD2	NA	TRBV9	TRBJ2-2	CASSAQLAGAGTGELFF	TGTGCCAGCAGCGCCCAACTAGCGGGAGCCGGGACCGGGGAGCTGTTTTTT
TRBD1	NA	TRBV15	TRBJ1-2	CATRRTGGDSGYTF	TGTGCCACCAGAAGAACAGGGGGGGATAGTGGCTACACCTTC
TRBD1	NA	TRBV19	TRBJ2-7	CASSRQGSHDYEQYF	TGTGCCAGTAGTAGACAGGGGAGTCACGACTACGAGCAGTACTTC
NA	NA	TRBV4-2	TRBJ2-7	CASSQNRDAKEQYF	TGTGCCAGCAGCCAGAACAGGGATGCGAAAGAGCAGTACTTC
NA	NA	TRBV29-1	TRBJ2-7	CSVVQGYEQYF	TGCAGCGTTGTCCAGGGCTACGAGCAGTACTTC
TRBD2	NA	TRBV7-9	TRBJ2-2	CASSLRTSGGTGELFF	TGTGCCAGCAGCCTACGGACTAGCGGGGGCACCGGGGAGCTGTTTTTT
TRBD1	NA	TRBV7-9	TRBJ1-2	CASSLVQQGANGYTF	TGTGCCAGCAGCTTAGTCCAACAGGGGGCTAATGGCTACACCTTC
TRBD1	NA	TRBV5-6	TRBJ1-5	CASSFRGTGNQPQHF	TGTGCCAGCAGCTTCCGCGGGACAGGGAATCAGCCCCAGCATTTT
TRBD2	NA	TRBV5-1	TRBJ2-3	CASSLGAGEADTQYF	TGCGCCAGCAGCTTGGGGGCGGGAGAGGCAGATACGCAGTATTTT
TRBD1	NA	TRBV5-1	TRBJ2-5	CASSVLGTGQETQYF	TGCGCCAGCAGCGTACTCGGGACAGGGCAAGAGACCCAGTACTTC
NA	NA	TRBV9	TRBJ2-1	CASSGGGKTNEQFF	TGTGCCAGCAGCGGAGGCGGGAAAACCAATGAGCAGTTCTTC
NA	few	TRBV30	TRBJ1-3	CAWGIGNTIYF	TGTGCCTGGGGAATAGGAAACACCATATATTTT
TRBD2	NA	TRBV19	TRBJ2-3	CASSWTSGNADTQYF	TGTGCCAGTAGTTGGACTAGCGGGAATGCAGATACGCAGTATTTT
NA	NA	TRBV5-6	TRBJ2-3	CASSLARSKEGADTQYF	TGTGCCAGCAGCTTGGCCAGATCTAAGGAGGGCGCAGATACGCAGTATTTT
TRBD1	NA	TRBV18	TRBJ2-6	CASSPDRVGSGANVLTF	TGTGCCAGCTCTCCGGACAGGGTCGGCTCTGGGGCCAACGTCCTGACTTTC
TRBD2	NA	TRBV3-1/TRBV3-2	TRBJ2-7	CASSPLGTGGKYEQYF	TGTGCCAGCAGCCCCCTTGGGACGGGAGGGAAGTACGAGCAGTACTTC
TRBD2	NA	TRBV5-1	TRBJ2-7	CASSQTGLAGGRGEQYF	TGCGCCAGCAGCCAAACGGGACTAGCGGGAGGTAGGGGCGAGCAGTACTTC
TRBD2	NA	TRBV7-6	TRBJ2-1	CASSLRSTSGSYNEQFF	TGTGCCAGCAGCTTACGATCGACTAGCGGGTCCTACAATGAGCAGTTCTTC
NA	NA	TRBV25-1	TRBJ2-5	CASSAPRSGETQYF	TGTGCCAGCAGTGCCCCGCGGAGCGGAGAGACCCAGTACTTC
NA	NA	TRBV5-1	TRBJ2-6	CASTLDSSGANVLTF	TGCGCCAGCACCCTAGACAGCTCTGGGGCCAACGTCCTGACTTTC
NA	NA	TRBV18	TRBJ1-2	CASSPTGENYGYTF	TGTGCCAGCTCACCTACGGGGGAGAACTATGGCTACACCTTC
NA	NA	TRBV28	TRBJ2-7	CASKLPTAGVGEQYF	TGTGCCAGCAAACTACCGACGGCAGGGGTGGGCGAGCAGTACTTC
NA	NA	TRBV3-1/TRBV3-2	TRBJ1-2	CASSPPLQWPAGYTF	TGTGCCAGCAGCCCCCCCTTACAGTGGCCGGCCGGCTACACCTTC
TRBD2	NA	TRBV20-1	TRBJ2-1	CSASIPGTSASIF	TGCAGTGCTAGTATCCCCGGGACTAGCGCATCAATCTTC